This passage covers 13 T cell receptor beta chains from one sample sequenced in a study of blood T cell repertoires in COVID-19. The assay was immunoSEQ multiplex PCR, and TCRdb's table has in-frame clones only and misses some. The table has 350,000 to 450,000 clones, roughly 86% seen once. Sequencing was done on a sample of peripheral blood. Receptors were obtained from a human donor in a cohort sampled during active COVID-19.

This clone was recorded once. The CDR3 DNA is TGTGCCAGCAGCCAAGAGATAGCGGGCTCCTACAATGAGCAGTTCTTC. It is translated as CASSQEIAGSYNEQFF. The rearrangement links TRBV3-1 (or the pseudogene TRBV3-2) to TRBJ2-1; 7 nucleotides line up with TRBD2. V trimming: 0 bases; J trimming: 0 bases; junction bases outside the gene matches: 2. The CDR3 is made up of 16 amino acids. Germline V gives CDR1 LGHDT, CDR2 YNNKEL (reference sequence).

In DNA, the CDR3 is TGCGCCAGCAGCCAGGGGCCGCTTGCCTACAATGAGCAGTTCTTC. The encoded protein is CASSQGPLAYNEQFF. The gene calls are TRBV4-1 and TRBJ2-1, with a possible D match to TRBD1 (5 bases). From germline, CDR1 is MGHRA and CDR2 YSYEKL. The CDR3 extends over 15 amino acids. V was cut by 3 bases and J by 2 bases, with 11 bases left in between.

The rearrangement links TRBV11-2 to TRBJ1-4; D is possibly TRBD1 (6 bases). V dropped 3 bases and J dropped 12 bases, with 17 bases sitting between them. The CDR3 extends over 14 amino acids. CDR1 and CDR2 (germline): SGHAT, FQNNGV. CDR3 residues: CASSFTGGQKELFF. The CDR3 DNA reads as TGTGCCAGCAGCTTCACGGGGGGGCAAAAAGAACTGTTTTTT.

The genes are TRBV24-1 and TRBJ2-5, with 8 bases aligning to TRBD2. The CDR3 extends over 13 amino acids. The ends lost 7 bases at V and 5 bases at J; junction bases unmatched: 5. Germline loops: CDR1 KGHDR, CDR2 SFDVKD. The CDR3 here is CATSGGAQETQYF. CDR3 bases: TGTGCCACCAGCGGGGGGGCCCAGGAGACCCAGTACTTC.

CDR3 protein: CASSSVSRGPDTEAFF. As DNA, the CDR3 is TGTGCCAGCAGTTCCGTCTCCAGGGGGCCGGACACTGAAGCTTTCTTT. The rearrangement joins TRBV28 to TRBJ1-1, with TRBD1 matching over 8 bases. The ends lost 4 bases at V and 3 bases at J; junction bases unmatched: 10. CDR1 and CDR2 from the germline V gene are MDHEN and SYDVKM. The CDR3 is 16 amino acids.

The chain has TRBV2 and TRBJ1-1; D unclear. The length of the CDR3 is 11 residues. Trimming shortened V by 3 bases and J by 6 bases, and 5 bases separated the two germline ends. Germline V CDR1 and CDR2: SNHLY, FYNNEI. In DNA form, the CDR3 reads TGTGCCAGCAGTGAGAGGTCTGAAGCTTTCTTT. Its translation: CASSERSEAFF.

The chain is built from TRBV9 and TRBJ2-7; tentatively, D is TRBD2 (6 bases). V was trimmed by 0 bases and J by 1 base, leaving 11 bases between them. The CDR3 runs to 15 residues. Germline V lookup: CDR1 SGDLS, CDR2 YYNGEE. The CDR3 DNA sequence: TGTGCCAGCAGCGTAGGGGCGGGGTGGTCCTACGAGCAGTACTTC. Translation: CASSVGAGWSYEQYF.

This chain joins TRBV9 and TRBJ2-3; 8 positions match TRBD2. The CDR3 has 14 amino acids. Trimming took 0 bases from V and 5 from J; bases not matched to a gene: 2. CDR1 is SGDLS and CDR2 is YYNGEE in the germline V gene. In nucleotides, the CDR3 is TGTGCCAGCAGCGTAGTCGCGGGGGGAGATACGCAGTATTTT. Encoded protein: CASSVVAGGDTQYF.

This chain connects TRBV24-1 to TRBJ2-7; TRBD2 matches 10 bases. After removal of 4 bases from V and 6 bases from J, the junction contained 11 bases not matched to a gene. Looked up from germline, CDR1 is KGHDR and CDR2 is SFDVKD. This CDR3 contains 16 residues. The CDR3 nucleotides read TGTGCCACCAGTGACCGTAGACTTCTAGCGGGGGCCGAGCAGTACTTC. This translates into CATSDRRLLAGAEQYF.

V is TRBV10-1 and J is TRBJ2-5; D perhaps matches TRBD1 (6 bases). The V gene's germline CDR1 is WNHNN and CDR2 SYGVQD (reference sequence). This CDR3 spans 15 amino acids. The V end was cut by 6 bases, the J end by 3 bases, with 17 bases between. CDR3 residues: CASSCRQAQEETQYF. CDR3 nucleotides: TGCGCCAGCAGCTGCAGACAGGCCCAAGAAGAGACCCAGTACTTC.

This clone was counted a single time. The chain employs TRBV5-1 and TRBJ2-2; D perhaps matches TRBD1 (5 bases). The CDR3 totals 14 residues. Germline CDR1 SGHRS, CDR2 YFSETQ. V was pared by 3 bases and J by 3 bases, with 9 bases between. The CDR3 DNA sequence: TGCGCCAGCAGCTACTTCAGGGACACCGGGGAGCTGTTTTTT. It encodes CASSYFRDTGELFF. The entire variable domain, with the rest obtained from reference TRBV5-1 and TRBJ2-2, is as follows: KAGVTQTPRYLIKTRGQQVTLSCSPISGHRSVSWYQQTPGQGLQFLFEYFSETQRNKGNFPGRFSGRQFSNSRSEMNVSTLELGDSALYLCASSYFRDTGELFFGEGSRLTVL.

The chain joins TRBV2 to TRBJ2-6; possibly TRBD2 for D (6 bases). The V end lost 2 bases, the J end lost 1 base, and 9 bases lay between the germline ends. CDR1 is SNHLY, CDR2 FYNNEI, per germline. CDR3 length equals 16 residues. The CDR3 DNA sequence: TGTGCCAGCAGTGAATCGGCGGGGTCTGGGGCCAACGTCCTGACTTTC. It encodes CASSESAGSGANVLTF. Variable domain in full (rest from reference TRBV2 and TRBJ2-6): EPEVTQTPSHQVTQMGQEVILRCVPISNHLYFYWYRQILGQKVEFLVSFYNNEISEKSEIFDDQFSVERPDGSNFTLKIRSTKLEDSAMYFCASSESAGSGANVLTFGAGSRLTVL.

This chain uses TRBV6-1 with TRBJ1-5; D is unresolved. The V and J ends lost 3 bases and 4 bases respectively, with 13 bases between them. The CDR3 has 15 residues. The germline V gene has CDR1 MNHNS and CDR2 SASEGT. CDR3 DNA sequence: TGTGCCAGCAGTGAGTCACACACACTAAATCAGCCCCAGCATTTT. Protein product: CASSESHTLNQPQHF.